This T cell receptor (beta chain) was captured by sequencing in a study of shared clonotypes between healthy human individuals. The germline CDR1 and CDR2 sequences are SEHNR and FQNEAQ (reference sequence). V lost 5 bases, J lost 10 bases, and 10 bases lay in between. CDR3 length: 11 residues. TCRdb keeps only in-frame clones here, not all; method: immunoSEQ multiplex PCR. This table holds around 340,000 clones, around 67% found once. Details on this clone: Its antigen is undetermined.

Findings and caveats of the study: Generation probabilities were higher for clonotypes shared across all four sorted-subset donors than for unshared ones.

Sequencing was done on a sample of memory CD4+ T cells sorted from blood. The sample's subset: CD45RA-negative fraction. The sequence was obtained from a man younger than 40 in good health. The rearrangement links TRBV7-9 to TRBJ2-3; no reliable D call. CDR3 region: CASSPIQPQYF. CDR3 sequence (DNA): TGTGCCAGCAGCCCCATCCAACCGCAGTATTTT.